Sequencing of this T cell receptor (beta chain) was carried out in a study of shared clonotypes between healthy human individuals. CDR1 is GTSNPN, CDR2 SVGIG, per germline (reference sequence). V was clipped by 5 bases and J by 9 bases; unmatched bases: 12. This CDR3 comprises 14 residues. Profiled with immunoSEQ multiplex PCR; TCRdb holds only in-frame clones, not every one. The repertoire holds about 2 million clones, approximately 94% seen once, with approximately 1.2% in the top ten. Positive CCR7 selection of CD45RO-negative cells yielded the naive CD8 cells, and terminally differentiated effector memory CD45RA+ cells were excluded.

The sample taken for sequencing was naive CD8+ T cells sorted from blood. The sequence derives from a man between 18 and 35 years old in good health. The chain couples TRBV30 to TRBJ2-1, with 8 bases matching TRBD1. The CDR3 here is CAWYIGQGVSEQFF. CDR3 DNA sequence: TGTGCCTGGTATATAGGACAGGGAGTGAGTGAGCAGTTCTTC.